This T cell receptor beta chain derives from a study of early T cells in non-severe SARS-CoV-2 infection. For the study at large: Whole-blood bulk RNA, unsorted, was sequenced, and chains were unpaired.

V lost 0 bases and J lost 4; bases outside the gene matches: 5. The CDR3 is 16 amino acids. Germline V gene data show CDR1 as WSHSY and CDR2 as SAAADI. This clonotype was counted a few times. What it recognizes is unknown. General study findings and limits: Reliance on VDJdb matching favored anti-spike CD8 responses; private and CD4 specificities were missed.

MiXCR, applied by TCRdb to the 5' RACE reads, yields one record per CDR3 protein. The data hold 40,000 or so distinct CDR3 sequences, with approximately 8% observed a single time. This chain uses TRBV10-2 with TRBJ1-3; TRBD1 matches 8 bases. Sequenced here: whole blood, sampled at baseline. This TCR was recovered from an adult who was a healthcare worker with PCR-confirmed SARS-CoV-2 infection or an uninfected control (not recorded which). The CDR3, as DNA: TGCGCCAGCAGTGAGTCAGGAACAGGGGGAGGAAACACCATATATTTT. It specifies CASSESGTGGGNTIYF.